These 9 T cell receptor beta chains were all obtained from the same sample, sequenced in a study of blood T cell repertoires in COVID-19. TCRdb's table, derived via immunoSEQ multiplex PCR, lists solely in-frame clones and lacks some. The sample lists about 310,000 clones, 75% to 90% seen once, with around 4.8% in the top ten. The sample consisted of PBMCs or T cells enriched from blood (not recorded which). The receptors stem from a man in his 60s who had recovered from COVID-19.

This clone has only a few counts. CDR3 DNA sequence: TGTGCCAGCAAGGTCGATACAGGGGTGACCTACGAGCAGTACTTC. It is translated as CASKVDTGVTYEQYF. The rearrangement uses TRBV2 and TRBJ2-7; 7 bases are shared with TRBD1. The length of the CDR3 is 15 residues. The germline gives CDR1 SNHLY, CDR2 FYNNEI. Trimming took 7 bases from V and 2 from J; bases not matched to a gene: 11.

The J gene is TRBJ2-7, the V gene TRBV28; TRBD2 agrees at 7 bases. The V gene's germline CDR1 is MDHEN and CDR2 SYDVKM. V was pared by 6 bases and J by 2 bases, with 10 bases of the junction left unmatched. The CDR3 has 15 residues. This chain's CDR3 is CASRVGGGTPYEQYF. The CDR3 DNA reads as TGTGCCAGCAGGGTGGGCGGGGGTACCCCCTACGAGCAGTACTTC.

The chain combines TRBV24-1 with TRBJ1-4; D remains unclear. This CDR3 has 15 amino acids. Germline lookup yields CDR1 KGHDR and CDR2 SFDVKD. V lost 0 bases and J 7 bases, leaving 11 bases between the germline ends. The CDR3 DNA is TGTGCCACCAGTGATTTGCGGTCAGGAGGTGAAAAACTGTTTTTT. It is translated as CATSDLRSGGEKLFF.

CDR3: CASSRAGGGEQYF. In DNA form, the CDR3 reads TGTGCCAGCAGCCGGGCGGGGGGAGGCGAGCAGTACTTC. The chain links TRBV28 to TRBJ2-7, with 8 bases that match TRBD2. The CDR3 has 13 residues. The V gene end was trimmed by 6 bases and the J gene end by 6 bases; junction bases not matched to a gene: 7. CDR1 is MDHEN and CDR2 is SYDVKM in the germline V gene.

There are a few counts of this clone. This chain links TRBV3-1 (or the pseudogene TRBV3-2) with TRBJ1-4; unclear D gene. The CDR3 spans 14 residues. Between the trimmed V and J ends, which lost 5 bases and 8 bases, there was a span of 15 bases. In germline, CDR1 is LGHDT, CDR2 YNNKEL (reference sequence). CDR3 amino acids: CASSALAGGEKLFF. CDR3 DNA: TGTGCCAGCAGCGCACTAGCGGGCGGCGAAAAACTGTTTTTT.

This chain uses TRBV7-9 with TRBJ2-1, with 7 bases lining up with TRBD2. V lost 4 bases and J lost 3; bases outside the gene matches: 6. The length of the CDR3 is 15 residues. The V gene's germline CDR1 is SEHNR and CDR2 FQNEAQ (reference sequence). The CDR3 spells CASSSRAGFYNEQFF. The CDR3 nucleotides read TGTGCCAGCAGCTCACGAGCGGGATTCTACAATGAGCAGTTCTTC.

The J gene is TRBJ2-2, the V gene TRBV11-2; 7 positions agree with TRBD2. Germline V lookup: CDR1 SGHAT, CDR2 FQNNGV. The CDR3 loop spans 15 amino acids. V shed 3 bases and J 0 bases; nucleotides not matched to a gene: 1. CDR3 bases: TGTGCCAGCAGCTTTGGGAGGGCGAACACCGGGGAGCTGTTTTTT. Protein: CASSFGRANTGELFF.

The rearrangement joins TRBV5-1 to TRBJ1-4; 9 nucleotides align to TRBD1. Trimming at V came to 6 bases and at J to 4 bases, leaving 10 bases not matched to a gene. The CDR3 is made up of 16 amino acids. Germline V lookup: CDR1 SGHRS, CDR2 YFSETQ. The DNA of the CDR3 is TGCGCCAGCACCCCCGGCTCGACAGGGGGTAATGAAAAACTGTTTTTT. Translation gives CASTPGSTGGNEKLFF.

The V gene is TRBV19, the J gene TRBJ2-7; 10 bases fit TRBD1. V was clipped by 3 bases and J by 0 bases; unmatched bases: 2. CDR1 and CDR2 from the germline V gene are LNHDA and SQIVND (reference sequence). This CDR3 comprises 15 residues. This chain's CDR3 is CASSIGQGDSYEQYF. Written as DNA, the CDR3 is TGTGCCAGTAGTATTGGACAGGGGGACTCCTACGAGCAGTACTTC.